The 21 T cell receptor beta chains presented below share a single source sample, sequenced in a study of blood T cell repertoires in COVID-19. TCRdb keeps only in-frame clones here, not all; method: immunoSEQ multiplex PCR. The table includes some 56,000 clones, roughly 90% detected once. Sequenced input: peripheral blood. The origin of the receptors is a human donor in a cohort sampled during active COVID-19.

This chain uses TRBV2 with TRBJ2-1; 13 positions agree with TRBD2. V lost 4 bases, J lost 9 bases, and 9 bases stayed unmatched. The CDR3 sequence is 16 residues long. The germline CDR1 and CDR2 sequences are SNHLY and FYNNEI. CDR3 loop: CASSVEGLAGKGEQFF. The CDR3 region has the DNA TGTGCCAGCAGTGTCGAGGGACTAGCGGGGAAAGGTGAGCAGTTCTTC.

The chain is built from TRBV9 and TRBJ2-2; TRBD1 is a possible D gene (6 bases). V gave up 4 bases and J gave up 5 bases, with 12 bases separating them. Germline lookup yields CDR1 SGDLS and CDR2 YYNGEE. The CDR3 has 14 amino acids. The CDR3 DNA follows: TGTGCCAGCAGCACACGACAGGATACCGGGGAGCTGTTTTTT. The encoded protein is CASSTRQDTGELFF.

This clone was seen a single time. The V and J genes are TRBV30 and TRBJ1-5; D remains unclear. The CDR3 runs 13 residues. V dropped 2 bases and J dropped 4 bases, with 9 bases sitting between them. From germline, CDR1 is GTSNPN and CDR2 SVGIG (reference sequence). CDR3 amino acids: CAWSLRENQPQHF. DNA of the CDR3: TGTGCCTGGAGTCTACGGGAGAATCAGCCCCAGCATTTT.

In this sample, this clone turned up once. The genes are TRBV4-3 and TRBJ1-6, with 9 bases matching TRBD1. The junction had 5 bases not matched to a gene; V was cut back by 2 bases and J by 0 bases. The CDR3 contains 18 residues. CDR1 is LGHNA and CDR2 is YSLEER in the germline V gene. The DNA for the CDR3 is TGCGCCAGCAGCCAACTGGGACAGGGCCTCTCCTATAATTCACCCCTCCACTTT. Residues: CASSQLGQGLSYNSPLHF.

This chain joins TRBV4-3 and TRBJ1-5; D gene ambiguous. Germline CDR1 and CDR2: LGHNA and YSLEER. There are 17 residues in the CDR3. The V gene lost 4 bases and the J gene lost 0 bases, with 16 bases spanning the gap. CDR3 residues: CASSPHQQPYSNQPQHF. For the CDR3, the DNA is TGCGCCAGCAGCCCCCACCAACAGCCTTATAGCAATCAGCCCCAGCATTTT.

The V and J genes are TRBV5-8 and TRBJ2-7; D is perhaps TRBD2 (6 bases). Germline assignment: CDR1 SGHTS and CDR2 YDEGEE. V shed 6 bases and J shed 2 bases, with 15 bases lying between them. The CDR3 totals 14 residues. Written as DNA, the CDR3 is TGTGCCAGCATCCCCCCGGGAGTTGCCTACGAGCAGTACTTC. Its translation: CASIPPGVAYEQYF.

The rearrangement uses TRBV18 and TRBJ2-5; possible D gene TRBD2, 6 bases. Trimming left V 3 bases short and J 0 bases short, with 11 bases between. Germline loops: CDR1 KGHSH, CDR2 LQKENI. The CDR3 sequence is 15 residues long. CDR3 amino acids: CASSPGGRNQETQYF. The CDR3 DNA is TGTGCCAGCTCACCGGGGGGACGGAACCAAGAGACCCAGTACTTC.

The count of this clone is one. The CDR3 here is CASSLANTEAFF. CDR3 in DNA: TGTGCCAGTAGTTTGGCGAACACTGAAGCTTTCTTT. The genes are TRBV19 and TRBJ1-1; D is unclear. Germline assignment: CDR1 LNHDA and CDR2 SQIVND (reference sequence). Deletions cut 5 bases from V and 1 base from J, with 5 bases between. This CDR3 has 12 residues.

This rearrangement joins TRBV7-9 to TRBJ2-5; 7 nucleotides align to TRBD2. The CDR3 is 13 residues long. After removal of 6 bases from V and 1 base from J, the junction contained 2 bases not matched to a gene. Germline V gene lookup returns CDR1 SEHNR and CDR2 FQNEAQ (reference sequence). The CDR3 protein is CASSPSGQETQYF. CDR3 nucleotides: TGTGCCAGCAGTCCTAGCGGCCAAGAGACCCAGTACTTC.

CDR3 coding DNA: TGTGCCACGGGACAGGGGAAAGTATACAATGAGCAGTTCTTC. Translating gives CATGQGKVYNEQFF. The chain combines TRBV19 with TRBJ2-1, with TRBD1 matching 10 bases. The CDR3 loop spans 14 amino acids. In germline, CDR1 is LNHDA, CDR2 SQIVND (reference sequence). J was trimmed by 4 bases and V by 10 bases; bases with no gene match: 7.

Written as DNA, the CDR3 is TGTGCCAGCAGCTTAAGGGGGGGAATCGCCTACGAGCAGTACTTC. Protein: CASSLRGGIAYEQYF. This rearrangement joins TRBV13 to TRBJ2-7; D perhaps matches TRBD2 (7 bases). This CDR3 spans 15 amino acids. Germline V gene sequence: CDR1 PRHDT, CDR2 FYEKMQ (reference sequence). The V end lost 2 bases, the J end lost 2 bases, and 13 bases lay between the germline ends. Looking up the rest from reference TRBV13 and TRBJ2-7 gives the full variable domain: AAGVIQSPRHLIKEKRETATLKCYPIPRHDTVYWYQQGPGQDPQFLISFYEKMQSDKGSIPDRFSAQQFSDYHSELNMSSLELGDSALYFCASSLRGGIAYEQYFGPGTRLTVT.

The J gene is TRBJ1-6, the V gene TRBV7-2; 7 bases align to TRBD1. Losses at the gene ends were 5 bases for V and 4 bases for J; bases not matched to a gene: 14. Germline assignment: CDR1 SGHTA and CDR2 FQGNSA. The CDR3 length is 18 residues. The CDR3 DNA reads as TGTGCCAGCAGCCACTATTATTTCCGGGACAGATATAATTCACCCCTCCACTTT. It specifies CASSHYYFRDRYNSPLHF. The full variable domain, its missing parts supplied by reference TRBV7-2 and TRBJ1-6, is GAGVSQSPSNKVTEKGKDVELRCDPISGHTALYWYRQSLGQGLEFLIYFQGNSAPDKSGLPSDRFSAERTGGSVSTLTIQRTQQEDSAVYLCASSHYYFRDRYNSPLHFGNGTRLTVT.

This clone was seen a handful of times. The chain recombines TRBV23-1 with TRBJ1-1, with D hard to call. TRBV23-1 is an ORF, with its function uncertain. Trimming stripped 9 bases from V and 6 bases from J, with 5 bases between. CDR3 length equals 9 residues. CDR3 nucleotide sequence: TGCGCCAGGGCCGCTGAAGCTTTCTTT. As protein: CARAAEAFF.

V and J are TRBV5-4 and TRBJ1-1; 7 bases line up with TRBD1. Germline-derived CDR1 and CDR2 are SGHNT and YYREEE (reference sequence). The CDR3 loop spans 15 amino acids. V was pared by 5 bases and J by 0 bases, with 7 bases of the junction left unmatched. The CDR3 reads CASRPRQGLNTEAFF. In nucleotides, the CDR3 is TGTGCCAGCAGACCACGACAGGGCTTGAACACTGAAGCTTTCTTT.

The genes are TRBV2 and TRBJ2-7, with 12 bases lining up with TRBD1. V lost 8 bases and J lost 3; bases outside the gene matches: 5. This CDR3 spans 14 amino acids. In germline, CDR1 is SNHLY, CDR2 FYNNEI. The CDR3 DNA reads TGTGCCAGCGCCGGGACAGGGGGCTTCTACGAGCAGTACTTC. Translated: CASAGTGGFYEQYF.

The chain links TRBV25-1 to TRBJ1-6, with a possible D match to TRBD1 (5 bases). Germline loops: CDR1 MGHDK, CDR2 SYGVNS. The length of the CDR3 is 15 residues. Trimming removed 8 bases from V and 6 bases from J, with 17 bases in between. The chain's CDR3 is CASPRGRPSNSPLHF. The CDR3 nucleotides read TGTGCCAGCCCGCGGGGACGGCCCTCTAATTCACCCCTCCACTTT.

The rearrangement links TRBV6-1 to TRBJ1-1; possible D gene TRBD1, 5 bases. This CDR3 has 15 residues. CDR1 is MNHNS and CDR2 is SASEGT in the germline V gene. V gave up 2 bases and J gave up 1 base, with 11 bases separating them. CDR3 loop: CASSERGAGNTEAFF. For the CDR3, the DNA is TGTGCCAGCAGTGAACGTGGGGCTGGGAACACTGAAGCTTTCTTT.

The CDR3 protein is CASSIDYLRGYTF. The CDR3 region has the DNA TGTGCCAGTAGTATAGACTACCTCCGTGGCTACACCTTC. This rearrangement joins TRBV19 to TRBJ1-2; unclear D gene. The V and J ends lost 0 bases and 7 bases respectively, with 9 bases between them. CDR3 size: 13 residues. Germline V gene data show CDR1 as LNHDA and CDR2 as SQIVND (reference sequence).

The table lists this clone with a count of one. This chain connects TRBV18 to TRBJ2-1; maybe TRBD1 (6 bases). The CDR3 length is 15 residues. Germline CDR1 and CDR2: KGHSH and LQKENI. Trimming shortened V by 2 bases and J by 4 bases, and 12 bases separated the two germline ends. The CDR3: CASSPAGGQYNEQFF. DNA for the CDR3: TGTGCCAGCTCACCAGCTGGGGGCCAGTACAATGAGCAGTTCTTC.

V is TRBV27 and J is TRBJ2-1; possible D gene TRBD2, 6 bases. V was pared by 5 bases and J by 7 bases, with 9 bases between. The CDR3 covers 12 residues. Germline V lookup: CDR1 MNHEY, CDR2 SMNVEV (reference sequence). CDR3 nucleotides: TGTGCCAGCAGTCTAGGAGGGAATGAGCAGTTCTTC. Its translation: CASSLGGNEQFF.

This clone showed up just once. The chain joins TRBV19 to TRBJ2-1; a weak D match, TRBD1 (6 bases). The CDR3 is made up of 14 amino acids. Trimming removed 6 bases at V and 5 bases at J, with 14 bases between. CDR1 and CDR2 (germline): LNHDA, SQIVND (reference sequence). CDR3 amino acids: CASSAGGPHNEQFF. CDR3 nucleotides: TGTGCCAGTAGCGCTGGGGGCCCCCACAATGAGCAGTTCTTC.